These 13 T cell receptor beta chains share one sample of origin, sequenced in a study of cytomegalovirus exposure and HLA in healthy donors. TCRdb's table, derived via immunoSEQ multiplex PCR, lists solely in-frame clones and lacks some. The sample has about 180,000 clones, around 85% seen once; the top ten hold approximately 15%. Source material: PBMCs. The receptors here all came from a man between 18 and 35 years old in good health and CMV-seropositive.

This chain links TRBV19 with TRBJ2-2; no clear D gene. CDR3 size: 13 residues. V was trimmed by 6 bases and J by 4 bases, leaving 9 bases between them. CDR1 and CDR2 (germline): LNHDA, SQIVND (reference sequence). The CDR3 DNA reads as TGTGCCAGTAGGGGCCCGAGCACCGGGGAGCTGTTTTTT. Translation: CASRGPSTGELFF.

CDR3 bases: TGTGCCAGCAGCGCGACCCAGCGGAGAACTGAAGCTTTCTTT. Its translation: CASSATQRRTEAFF. The genes are TRBV9 and TRBJ1-1; D gene uncertain. The CDR3 length is 14 residues. Trimming left V 3 bases short and J 5 bases short, with 14 bases between. The germline gives CDR1 SGDLS, CDR2 YYNGEE.

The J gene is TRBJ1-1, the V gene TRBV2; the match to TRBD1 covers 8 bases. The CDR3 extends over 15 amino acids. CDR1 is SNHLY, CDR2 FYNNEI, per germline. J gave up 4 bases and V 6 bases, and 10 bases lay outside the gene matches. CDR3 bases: TGTGCCAGCAGGGGTGACAGGGGCCGGGGCACTGAAGCTTTCTTT. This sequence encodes CASRGDRGRGTEAFF.

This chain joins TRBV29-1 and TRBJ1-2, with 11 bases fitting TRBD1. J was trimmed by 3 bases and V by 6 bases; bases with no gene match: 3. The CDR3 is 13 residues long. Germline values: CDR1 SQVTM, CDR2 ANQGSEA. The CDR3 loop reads CSVRTGGDYGYTF. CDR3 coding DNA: TGCAGCGTACGGACAGGGGGCGACTATGGCTACACCTTC.

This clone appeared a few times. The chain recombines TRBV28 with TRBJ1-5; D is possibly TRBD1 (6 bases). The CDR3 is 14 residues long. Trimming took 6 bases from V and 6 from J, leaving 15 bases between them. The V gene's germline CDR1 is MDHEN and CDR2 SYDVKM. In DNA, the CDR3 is TGTGCCAGCAGCTCCCACAGGGACGTTCAGCCCCAGCATTTT. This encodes CASSSHRDVQPQHF.

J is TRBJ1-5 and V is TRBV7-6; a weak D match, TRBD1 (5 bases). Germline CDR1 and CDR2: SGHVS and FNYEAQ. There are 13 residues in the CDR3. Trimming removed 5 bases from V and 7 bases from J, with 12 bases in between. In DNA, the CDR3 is TGTGCCAGCAGCGGGGGGTTCGACCAGCCCCAGCATTTT. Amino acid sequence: CASSGGFDQPQHF. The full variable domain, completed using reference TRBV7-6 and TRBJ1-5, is GAGVSQSPRYKVTKRGQDVALRCDPISGHVSLYWYRQALGQGPEFLTYFNYEAQQDKSGLPNDRFSAERPEGSISTLTIQRTEQRDSAMYRCASSGGFDQPQHFGDGTRLSIL.

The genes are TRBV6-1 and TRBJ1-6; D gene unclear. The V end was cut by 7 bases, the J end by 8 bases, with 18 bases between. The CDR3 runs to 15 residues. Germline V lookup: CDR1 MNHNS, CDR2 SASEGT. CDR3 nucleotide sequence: TGTGCCAGCAACTCCCTGCGATTGATCGATTCACCCCTCCACTTT. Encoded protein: CASNSLRLIDSPLHF.

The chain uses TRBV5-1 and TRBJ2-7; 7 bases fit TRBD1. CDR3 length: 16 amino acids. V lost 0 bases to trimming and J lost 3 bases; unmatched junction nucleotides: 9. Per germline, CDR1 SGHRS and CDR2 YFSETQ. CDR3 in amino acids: CASSLGHSPGGYEQYF. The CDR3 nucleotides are TGCGCCAGCAGCTTGGGCCATAGTCCAGGGGGCTACGAGCAGTACTTC.

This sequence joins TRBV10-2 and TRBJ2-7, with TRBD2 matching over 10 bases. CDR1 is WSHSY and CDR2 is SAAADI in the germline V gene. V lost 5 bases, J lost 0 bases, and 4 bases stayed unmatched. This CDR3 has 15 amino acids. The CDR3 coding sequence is TGCGCCAGCAGTTTCGGACTAGCGGACTCCTACGAGCAGTACTTC. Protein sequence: CASSFGLADSYEQYF.

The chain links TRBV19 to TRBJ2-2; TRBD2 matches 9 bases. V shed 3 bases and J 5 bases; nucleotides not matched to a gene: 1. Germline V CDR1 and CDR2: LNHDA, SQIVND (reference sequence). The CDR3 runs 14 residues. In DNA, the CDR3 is TGTGCCAGTAGTATCACTAGCGGGACCGGGGAGCTGTTTTTT. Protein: CASSITSGTGELFF.

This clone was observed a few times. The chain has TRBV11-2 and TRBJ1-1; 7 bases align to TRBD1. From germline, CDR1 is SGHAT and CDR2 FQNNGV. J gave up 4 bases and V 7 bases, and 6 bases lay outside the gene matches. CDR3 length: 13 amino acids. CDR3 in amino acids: CASKYRGGTEAFF. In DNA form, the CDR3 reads TGTGCCAGCAAGTACAGGGGAGGCACTGAAGCTTTCTTT. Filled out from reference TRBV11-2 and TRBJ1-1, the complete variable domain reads EAGVAQSPRYKIIEKRQSVAFWCNPISGHATLYWYQQILGQGPKLLIQFQNNGVVDDSQLPKDRFSAERLKGVDSTLKIQPAKLEDSAVYLCASKYRGGTEAFFGQGTRLTVV.

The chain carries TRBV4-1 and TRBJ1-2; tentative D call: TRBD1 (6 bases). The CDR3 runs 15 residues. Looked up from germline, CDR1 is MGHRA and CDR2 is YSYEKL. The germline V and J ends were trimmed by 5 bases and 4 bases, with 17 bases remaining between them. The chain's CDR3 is CASSGVDRSGYGYTF. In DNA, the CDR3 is TGCGCCAGCAGCGGTGTCGACAGGAGTGGCTATGGCTACACCTTC.

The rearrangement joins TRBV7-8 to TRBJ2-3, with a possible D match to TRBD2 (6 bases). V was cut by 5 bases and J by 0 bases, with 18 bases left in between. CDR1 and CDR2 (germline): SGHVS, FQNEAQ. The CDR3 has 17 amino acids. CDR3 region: CASSPKVGGASTDTQYF. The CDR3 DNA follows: TGTGCCAGCAGCCCCAAGGTGGGCGGGGCTAGCACAGATACGCAGTATTTT.